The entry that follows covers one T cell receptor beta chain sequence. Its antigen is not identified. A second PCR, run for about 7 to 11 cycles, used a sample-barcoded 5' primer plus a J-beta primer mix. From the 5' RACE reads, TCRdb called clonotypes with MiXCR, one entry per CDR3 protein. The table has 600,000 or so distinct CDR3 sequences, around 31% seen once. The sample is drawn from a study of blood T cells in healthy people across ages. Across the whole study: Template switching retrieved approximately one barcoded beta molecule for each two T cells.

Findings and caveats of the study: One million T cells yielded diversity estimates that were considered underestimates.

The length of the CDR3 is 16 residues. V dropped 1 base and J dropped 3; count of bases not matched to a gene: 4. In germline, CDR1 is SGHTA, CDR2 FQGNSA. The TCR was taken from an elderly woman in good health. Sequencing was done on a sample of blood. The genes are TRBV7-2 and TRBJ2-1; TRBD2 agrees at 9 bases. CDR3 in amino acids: CASSLVPAGGYNEQFF. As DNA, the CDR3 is TGTGCCAGCAGCTTAGTCCCAGCGGGGGGCTACAATGAGCAGTTCTTC.